The clone carrying this T cell receptor (beta chain) was counted only a few times. What it recognizes is unknown. This record comes from a study of identical twins. There are 15 residues in the CDR3. Germline CDR1 reads DFQATT; CDR2 reads SNEGSKA (reference sequence). Template switching (which added a universal primer site) was used, and cDNA carried unique molecular identifiers. TCRdb re-analysed the 5' RACE reads in MiXCR, keeping a single row per CDR3 protein. This repertoire shows a few hundred thousand distinct CDR3 sequences, 9% to 10% found once; its top ten account for 8% to 9.5%. Study results and limitations: Within cord blood, abundant beta clonotypes carried fewer insertions, but memory repertoires showed no such trend.

V is TRBV20-1 and J is TRBJ2-1, with D tentatively TRBD2 (6 bases). The sequence derives from a woman between 50 and 59 years old in good health. Sequences were obtained from naive T cells sorted from blood. CDR3 residues: CSPTQGRSSYNEQFF. CDR3 sequence (DNA): TGCAGCCCAACCCAAGGGAGGTCCTCCTACAATGAGCAGTTCTTC.